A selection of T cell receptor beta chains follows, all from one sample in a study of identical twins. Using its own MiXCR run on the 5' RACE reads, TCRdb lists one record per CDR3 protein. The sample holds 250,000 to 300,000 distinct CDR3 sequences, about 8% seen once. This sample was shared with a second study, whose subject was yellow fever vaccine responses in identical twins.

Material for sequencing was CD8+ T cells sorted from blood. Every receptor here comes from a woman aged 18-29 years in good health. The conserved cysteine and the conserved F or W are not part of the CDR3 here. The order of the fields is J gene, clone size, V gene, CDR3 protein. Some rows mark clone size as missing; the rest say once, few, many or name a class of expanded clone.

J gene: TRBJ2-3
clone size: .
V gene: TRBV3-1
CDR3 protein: ASSPAGGRDTQY

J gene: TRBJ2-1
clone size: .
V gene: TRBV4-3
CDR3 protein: ASSQDRSYYNEQF

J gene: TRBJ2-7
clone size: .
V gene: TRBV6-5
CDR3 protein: ASSYSGTGTGSYEQY

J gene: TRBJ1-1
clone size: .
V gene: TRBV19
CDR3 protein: ASSILGTADTEAF

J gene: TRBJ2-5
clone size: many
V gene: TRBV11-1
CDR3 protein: ASSPLGTAAHQETQY

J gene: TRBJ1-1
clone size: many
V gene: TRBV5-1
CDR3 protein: ASSLSSENTEAF

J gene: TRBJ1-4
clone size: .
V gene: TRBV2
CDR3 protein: ASSVQRDSGNEKLF

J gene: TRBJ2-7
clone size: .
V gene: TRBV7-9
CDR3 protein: ASSPYSGGREQY

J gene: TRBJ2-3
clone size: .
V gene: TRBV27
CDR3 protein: ASRDQTGDRDTQY

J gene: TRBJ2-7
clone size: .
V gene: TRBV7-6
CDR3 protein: ASSPRQGVELSYEQY

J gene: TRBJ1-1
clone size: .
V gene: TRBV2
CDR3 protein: ASSEVKNMNTEAF

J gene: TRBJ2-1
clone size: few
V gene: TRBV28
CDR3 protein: ASSPGFGEQF

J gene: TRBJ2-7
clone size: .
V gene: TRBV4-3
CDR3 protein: ASSQDAGVYEQY

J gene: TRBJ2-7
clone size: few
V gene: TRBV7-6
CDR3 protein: ASTPTQGSGREQY

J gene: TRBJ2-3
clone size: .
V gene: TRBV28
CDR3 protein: ASSPETSGFTDTQY

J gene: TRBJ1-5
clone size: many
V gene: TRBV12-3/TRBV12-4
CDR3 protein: ASSQEVGDYGNQPQH

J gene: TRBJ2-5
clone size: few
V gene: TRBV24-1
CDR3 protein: ATSESGVGETQY

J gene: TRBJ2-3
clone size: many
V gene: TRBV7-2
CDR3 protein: ASSLVAEGGTDTQY

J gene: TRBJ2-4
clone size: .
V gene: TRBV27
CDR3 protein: ASTQGEINIQY

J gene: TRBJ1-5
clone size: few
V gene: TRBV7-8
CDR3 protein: ASSYRDSSNQPQH

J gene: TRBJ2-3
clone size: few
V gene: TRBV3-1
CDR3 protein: ASSQEIAVGDTQY

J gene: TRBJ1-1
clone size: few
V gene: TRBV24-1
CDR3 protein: ATSDRTGDTEAF

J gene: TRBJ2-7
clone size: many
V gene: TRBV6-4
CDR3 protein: ARGPSTSYEQY

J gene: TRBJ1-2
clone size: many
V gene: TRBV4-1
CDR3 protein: ASSQDPEGYT

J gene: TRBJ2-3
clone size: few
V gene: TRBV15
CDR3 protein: ATSSPGETDTQY

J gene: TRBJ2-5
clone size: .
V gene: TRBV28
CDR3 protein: ASGTRPGPRFLY